This T cell receptor beta chain was recorded in a study of T cells in Graves' hyperthyroidism and ophthalmopathy. Researchers amplified the TCR beta CDR3 regions from RNA transcripts. Using the HTBI primer set, a first-round RT-PCR was run on the TCR CDR3. TCRdb re-analysed the multiplex PCR reads in MiXCR, keeping a single row per CDR3 protein. The sample includes roughly 570,000 distinct CDR3 sequences, 15% to 18% of them seen just once. This clonotype appeared many times. With V trimmed by 6 bases and J by 5 bases, 10 bases remained unmatched. Germline V gene data show CDR1 as SNHLY and CDR2 as FYNNEI. CDR3 size: 16 residues.

The sequence came from a woman aged 25 to 39 with Graves' hyperthyroidism. Sequencing was carried out using blood. V usage is TRBV2 and J usage is TRBJ2-2, with 9 nucleotides matching TRBD1. The CDR3: CASSSKGQGRTGELFF. The CDR3 nucleotides are TGTGCCAGCAGCAGTAAGGGACAGGGCCGGACCGGGGAGCTGTTTTTT.